The source of this TCR beta chain is a study of cytomegalovirus exposure and HLA in healthy donors (dated by TCRdb to about 2017). At the level of the whole study: In an earlier analysis of roughly 500 of the donors, around 290 Gb of sequence data and some 100 million unique TCR beta sequences from about 179 million T cells were reported. Five DR-DQ haplotypes were treated as single units for association and clustering because of strong linkage in the cohort. Among some 410 genotyped donors of the cohort, an average of about 240,000 unique TCR beta nucleotide sequences were sequenced per donor, roughly 20% of them non-productive. An early release that covered around 590 HLA-typed donors contained approximately 300 gigabases of sequencing data and tens of millions of unique TCR sequences. In addition to the first cohort of 650 to 800 subjects, a separate validation cohort of 130 or so different subjects was used. Every discovery cohort repertoire had been produced on one sequencing platform. Of the roughly 410 genotyped donors, roughly 76% were placed in the genetic ancestry cluster associated with self-reported Caucasian donors. Rather than drawing on any new phenotypic data, the later analysis identified candidate immune exposures from TCR beta sequences and the way those sequences occurred across donors. Both class I and class II loci were covered by HLA typing, at four-digit resolution. In an earlier analysis of 587 of the donors, high-throughput TCR beta sequencing was used to judge whether each TCR beta V gene segment behaved as functional or pseudogenic. Typing coverage varied by locus: roughly 629-640 donors for A, B, C, DRB1 and DQB1; approximately 560 for DQA1; around 610 for DPA1; approximately 490 for DPB1. Alongside the repertoire data, information on donor age, sex, ethnicity and CMV serostatus was compiled. The study aimed to test whether signatures of past pathogen exposure could be identified by cataloging public T cell receptors. The study used immunosequencing to profile the T cell repertoires of 666 subjects and linked those repertoires to cytomegalovirus serostatus. Genome-wide SNP genotypes for about 65% of the roughly 670 donors were used in a later genetic analysis, which treated that subset as a discovery cohort. A later analysis re-analyzed previously published TCR beta repertoires from roughly 600 donors and added high-resolution HLA genotyping to study TCR occurrence patterns. To predict cytomegalovirus infection status, the study brought together high-throughput TCR immunosequencing, statistical association of individual TCRs with disease status, and machine learning.

Libraries were constructed by the immunoSEQ multiplex PCR assay. A mixture of 60 forward primers for TCR Vbeta segments and 13 reverse primers for TCR Jbeta segments was used in the multiplex PCR. The CDR3 region of rearranged TCR beta genes was amplified from genomic DNA by a multiplex PCR assay. On the Illumina HiSeq System, the amplified TCR beta libraries were sequenced as 87-base-pair reads. The published analysis was carried out like this. In a later analysis, about 80 million unique TCR beta chains were counted across the 690 or so repertoires, and about 10 million of these chains were shared by at least two donors. To remove PCR and sequencing errors, raw reads were error-corrected and collapsed into unique sequences using a nearest-neighbor algorithm that merged closely related sequences. CDR3 sequences were aligned to IMGT reference sequences to assign V, D and J gene segments. For a sequence to be retained, a match of at least six nucleotides to both a V gene segment and a J gene segment was required. Rearrangements were called productive when the CDR3 lacked stop codons and stayed in frame with V and J; all others were non-productive. CDR3 was defined by IMGT convention, running from the second conserved V-encoded cysteine to the conserved J-encoded phenylalanine. The earlier analysis of 450 to 750 of the donors excluded any sequence lacking an unambiguous match to a single V gene segment. An earlier analysis of around 600 of the donors classified V segments as functional when productive rearrangements were above 56.7% and as segregating when the standard deviation between donors was above 5%. A statistical classification framework was built to diagnose cytomegalovirus status from the catalog of TCR beta chain sequences. In a later analysis, V and J genes were assigned by comparing TCR nucleotide sequences against IMGT/GENE-DB human TR gene sequences. Using the TCRdist pipeline, a later analysis assigned CDR3 sequences along with most-parsimonious VDJ recombination scenarios. In a later analysis, each TCR beta chain was defined by its CDR3 amino acid sequence together with its V-gene family, and reads lacking a unique V-gene family were excluded. To address suspected cross-contamination and a sequencing artifact, a later analysis removed approximately 600 highly shared, low-generation-probability nucleotide sequences. In a later analysis, a clonal expansion index was calculated for each public chain from normalized within-repertoire ranks of inferred template counts. In a later analysis, generation probabilities were computed with a VDJ recombination model fitted to out-of-frame rearrangements, and the resulting probabilities were checked against IGoR. A later analysis scored TCR-TCR, TCR-HLA and TCR-CMV co-occurrence with hypergeometric tests, applying a repertoire-size bias correction to TCR pairs. False discovery rates were estimated in a later analysis by permuting HLA or CMV assignments 20 times. In a later analysis, co-occurring TCRs were grouped using DBSCAN, and TCRdist sequence similarity was added for clustering within HLA-allele-positive subsets. Co-occurrence clustering excluded repertoires with fewer than 30,000 or more than 120,000 public chains, plus five with anomalous nucleotide sharing. Entries here come from immuneACCESS through TCRdb and include only in-frame sequences with V and J called. Some clones fail to appear in such tables; in the studies checked, an unresolved V gene covers under half of the shortfall, and the cause of the remainder is unknown. V, J and clone size are those of that table, while D and trimming were read from the DNA. The sample table lists about 200,000 clones, 85% of them with a count of one. The biggest ten clones account for around 2.3% of the sample.

This clone occurred a few times. The specificity of this receptor is unknown. No per-base quality is available; no much larger clone lies one base away. Findings and caveats that apply to the study as a whole: A later genetic analysis reported fewer N-insertions in productive TCRs among donors in an Asian-associated ancestry cluster than the roughly 690-donor mean. Assigning TCR associations to individual alleles was difficult when HLA alleles, especially DR and DQ, strongly co-occurred. In an earlier analysis of 587 of the donors, most TCR beta V segments appeared in productive rearrangements about 90% or about 30% of the time, broadly matching IMGT annotations. Correlated functional status among segregating V segments might be attributable to linkage disequilibrium, but an unknown experimental factor could not be ruled out. In a later analysis, the rate of TCR association differed among HLA loci, with DRB1 alleles having the most associated TCRs and HLA-C alleles having the fewest. A further reported finding was that TCR beta sequences accurately predicted the HLA-A and HLA-B alleles for most subjects in the first cohort. Roughly uniform sequencing depth across donors was assumed in presence/absence analyses, although this assumption may not hold. Most TCR sequences were observed very rarely across donors, whereas some public TCRs were present in many individuals. A later analysis associated about 17,000 TCR beta sequences with specific HLA alleles at a false discovery rate of 0.05. In vitro tests confirmed that three of the cytomegalovirus-associated TCR beta chains recognize cytomegalovirus antigens. The only immune exposure information available for the cohort was CMV serostatus. According to a later analysis, most CMV-associated TCR beta chains appeared to be HLA-restricted, and the HLA associations seemed to be driven largely by CMV exposure. In a later analysis, HLA-associated TCR beta chains showed more clonal expansion and lower generation probabilities than non-associated chains that were equally common. According to a later analysis, parvovirus B19, influenza, CMV and Epstein-Barr virus appeared linked to several top co-occurrence clusters. In this cohort, only TCR beta chains were sequenced, and detectable features were limited by the absence of alpha or paired-chain data. A group of highly shared sequence variants was considered likely to be a technical artifact of the sequencing pipeline. It was suggested by the authors that the approach could potentially be generalized to other disease states and immunological phenotypes. In the study, about 150 TCR beta chains were listed as associated with cytomegalovirus. The classifier was reported to diagnose cytomegalovirus status with high specificity and sensitivity in both the original cohort and the validation cohort. About 17 rarely observed V segments, including chromosome 9 orphons, were excluded from the earlier analysis of a few hundred of the donors because counts were too low. V-gene and J-gene trimming of TCR beta chains was associated with a missense DCLRE1C variant in a later genetic analysis, and the association was replicated in an independent cohort. HLA typing was unavailable for some donors at each locus, so association tests used only the typed subset. Some IMGT-functional V segments, including TRBV6-2 and TRBV6-3, could not be told apart with the 87-base-pair reads, so those segments were excluded.

In total, roughly 670 healthy bone marrow donors made up the cohort. At the time of sampling, all cohort members were nominally healthy, though unrecorded immune exposures were likely present. The donor tested CMV seronegative and was one of the 352 seronegative cohort members. Each donor provided a peripheral blood sample, and peripheral blood mononuclear cells were used for TCR beta sequencing. The Qiagen DNeasy Blood Extraction Kit was used to extract genomic DNA from the blood cell samples. Including the terminal cysteine and phenylalanine, the CDR3 comprises 15 residues. CDR3 DNA only is kept here, 45 bases in frame from base 1. V sheds 0 bases and J sheds 2 bases, leaving 9 bases between their ends. CDR1 MRHNA and CDR2 SNTAGT are derived from the germline V gene.

Specimen: PBMCs. The receptor was derived from a woman in her forties or fifties in good health and CMV-seronegative. The rearrangement combines TRBV6-4 with TRBJ2-3; too little of a D gene remains to name it. The CDR3 region: CASSDSGDTTDTQYF. The nucleotide sequence is given as TGTGCCAGCAGTGACTCCGGTGATACCACAGATACGCAGTATTTT.